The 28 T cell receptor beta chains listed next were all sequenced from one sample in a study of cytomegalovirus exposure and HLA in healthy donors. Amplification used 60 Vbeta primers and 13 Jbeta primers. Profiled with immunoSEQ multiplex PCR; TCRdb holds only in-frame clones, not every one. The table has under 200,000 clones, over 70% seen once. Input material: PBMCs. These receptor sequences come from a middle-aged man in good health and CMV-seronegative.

Here the CDR3 DNA reads TGTGCCAGCAGTTCAACGACTAGCGGGATAAGGAATGAGCAGTTCTTC. Its protein is CASSSTTSGIRNEQFF. The chain joins TRBV6-5 to TRBJ2-1; 11 bases line up with TRBD2. This CDR3 spans 16 amino acids. V gave up 4 bases and J gave up 7 bases; unmatched junction bases: 9. The germline V gene has CDR1 MNHEY and CDR2 SVGAGI.

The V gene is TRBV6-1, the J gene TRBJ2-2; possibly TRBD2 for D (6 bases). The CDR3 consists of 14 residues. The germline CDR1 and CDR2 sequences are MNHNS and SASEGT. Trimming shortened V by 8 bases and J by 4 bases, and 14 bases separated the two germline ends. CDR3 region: CASARGRSTGELFF. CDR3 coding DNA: TGTGCCAGCGCGCGGGGCAGAAGCACCGGGGAGCTGTTTTTT.

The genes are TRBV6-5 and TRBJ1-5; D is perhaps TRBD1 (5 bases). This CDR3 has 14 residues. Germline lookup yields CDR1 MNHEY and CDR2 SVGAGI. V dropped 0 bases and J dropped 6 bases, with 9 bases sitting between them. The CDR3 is CASSYSGTGQPQHF. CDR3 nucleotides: TGTGCCAGCAGTTACTCGGGTACAGGTCAGCCCCAGCATTTT.

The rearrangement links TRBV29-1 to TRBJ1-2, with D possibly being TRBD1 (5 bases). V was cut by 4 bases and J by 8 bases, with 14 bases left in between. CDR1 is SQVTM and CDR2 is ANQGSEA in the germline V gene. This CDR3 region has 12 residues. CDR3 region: CSVGPEEGGYTF. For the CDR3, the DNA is TGCAGCGTTGGCCCGGAGGAGGGGGGCTACACCTTC.

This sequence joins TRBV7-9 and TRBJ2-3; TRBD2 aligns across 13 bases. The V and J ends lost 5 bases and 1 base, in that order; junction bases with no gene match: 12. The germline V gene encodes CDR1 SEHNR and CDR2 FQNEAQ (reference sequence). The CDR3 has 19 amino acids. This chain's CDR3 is CASSRQKGLAGAGTDTQYF. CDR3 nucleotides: TGTGCCAGCAGCCGACAGAAAGGACTAGCGGGAGCTGGCACAGATACGCAGTATTTT.

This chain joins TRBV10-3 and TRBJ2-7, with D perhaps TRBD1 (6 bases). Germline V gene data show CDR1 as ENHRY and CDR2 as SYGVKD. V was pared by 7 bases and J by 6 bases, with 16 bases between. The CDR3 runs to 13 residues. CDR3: CAITFDRSGEQYF. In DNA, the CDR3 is TGTGCCATCACCTTTGACAGGAGCGGCGAGCAGTACTTC.

In DNA, the CDR3 is TGTGCCAACCGCCCGGGACTAGCAACCTACGAGCAGTACTTC. It encodes CANRPGLATYEQYF. The chain employs TRBV2 and TRBJ2-7, with 9 bases fitting TRBD2. The CDR3 has 14 amino acids. V gave up 10 bases and J gave up 2 bases; unmatched junction bases: 9. Germline V gene data show CDR1 as SNHLY and CDR2 as FYNNEI. The variable domain in full, completed from reference TRBV2 and TRBJ2-7, reads EPEVTQTPSHQVTQMGQEVILRCVPISNHLYFYWYRQILGQKVEFLVSFYNNEISEKSEIFDDQFSVERPDGSNFTLKIRSTKLEDSAMYFCANRPGLATYEQYFGPGTRLTVT.

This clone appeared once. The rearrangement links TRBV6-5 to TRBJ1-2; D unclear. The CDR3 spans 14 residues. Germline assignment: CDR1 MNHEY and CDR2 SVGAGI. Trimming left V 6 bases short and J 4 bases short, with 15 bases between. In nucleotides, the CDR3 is TGTGCCAGCAGACCATACCTGGGCCGCTATGGCTACACCTTC. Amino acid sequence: CASRPYLGRYGYTF.

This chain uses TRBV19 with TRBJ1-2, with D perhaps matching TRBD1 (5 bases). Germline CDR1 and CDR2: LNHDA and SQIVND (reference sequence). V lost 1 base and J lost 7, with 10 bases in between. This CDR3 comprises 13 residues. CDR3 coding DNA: TGTGCCAGTAGTATAGCAGCGGGGGGTGGCTACACCTTC. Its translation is CASSIAAGGGYTF.

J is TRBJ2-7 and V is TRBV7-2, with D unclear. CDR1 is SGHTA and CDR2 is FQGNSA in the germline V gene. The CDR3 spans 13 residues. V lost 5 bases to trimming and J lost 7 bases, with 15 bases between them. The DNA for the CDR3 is TGTGCCAGCAGCCAAATAGCAGATGGGGAGCAGTACTTC. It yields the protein CASSQIADGEQYF.

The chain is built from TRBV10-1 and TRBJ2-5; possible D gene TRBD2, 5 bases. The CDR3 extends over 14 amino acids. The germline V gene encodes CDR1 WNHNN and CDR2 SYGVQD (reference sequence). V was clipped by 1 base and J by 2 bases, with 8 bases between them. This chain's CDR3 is CASSEFTRQETQYF. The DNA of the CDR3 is TGCGCCAGCAGTGAGTTCACTAGACAAGAGACCCAGTACTTC.

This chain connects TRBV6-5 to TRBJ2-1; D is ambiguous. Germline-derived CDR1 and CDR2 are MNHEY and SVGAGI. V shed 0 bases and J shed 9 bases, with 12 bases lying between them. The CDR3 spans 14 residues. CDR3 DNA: TGTGCCAGCAGTTACTCGGATCCAGCGTTTGAGCAGTTCTTC. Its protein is CASSYSDPAFEQFF.

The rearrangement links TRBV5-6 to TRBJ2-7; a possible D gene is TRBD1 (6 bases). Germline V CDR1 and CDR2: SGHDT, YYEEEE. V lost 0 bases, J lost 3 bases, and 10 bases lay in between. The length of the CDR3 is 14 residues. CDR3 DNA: TGTGCCAGCAGCTTGGGGGCAGGGGTCTACGAGCAGTACTTC. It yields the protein CASSLGAGVYEQYF.

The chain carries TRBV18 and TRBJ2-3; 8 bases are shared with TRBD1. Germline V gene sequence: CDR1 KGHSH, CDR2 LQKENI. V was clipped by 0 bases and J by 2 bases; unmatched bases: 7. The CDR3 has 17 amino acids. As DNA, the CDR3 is TGTGCCAGCTCACCACCGGATGGACAGGGTATCACAGATACGCAGTATTTT. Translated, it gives CASSPPDGQGITDTQYF.

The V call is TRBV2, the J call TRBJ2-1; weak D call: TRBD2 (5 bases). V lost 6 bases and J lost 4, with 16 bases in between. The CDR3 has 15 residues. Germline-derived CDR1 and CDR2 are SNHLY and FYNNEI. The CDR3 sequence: CASRDGVSYYNEQFF. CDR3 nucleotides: TGTGCCAGCAGAGACGGGGTCTCCTATTACAATGAGCAGTTCTTC.

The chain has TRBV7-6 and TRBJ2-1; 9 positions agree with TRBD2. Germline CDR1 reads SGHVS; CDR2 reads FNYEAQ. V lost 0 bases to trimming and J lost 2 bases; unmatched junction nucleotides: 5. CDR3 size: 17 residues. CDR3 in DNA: TGTGCCAGCAGCTTAGCGCGGGAGGGGCCGACCTACAATGAGCAGTTCTTC. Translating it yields CASSLAREGPTYNEQFF.

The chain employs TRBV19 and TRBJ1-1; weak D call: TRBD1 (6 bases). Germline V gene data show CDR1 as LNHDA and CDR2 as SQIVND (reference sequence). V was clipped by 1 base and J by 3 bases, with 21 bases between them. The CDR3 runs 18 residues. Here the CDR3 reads CASSIAWTDSGYDTEAFF. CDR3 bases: TGTGCCAGTAGTATAGCTTGGACAGACTCCGGCTATGACACTGAAGCTTTCTTT. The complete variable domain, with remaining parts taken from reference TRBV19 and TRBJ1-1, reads DGGITQSPKYLFRKEGQNVTLSCEQNLNHDAMYWYRQDPGQGLRLIYYSQIVNDFQKGDIAEGYSVSREKKESFPLTVTSAQKNPTAFYLCASSIAWTDSGYDTEAFFGQGTRLTVV.

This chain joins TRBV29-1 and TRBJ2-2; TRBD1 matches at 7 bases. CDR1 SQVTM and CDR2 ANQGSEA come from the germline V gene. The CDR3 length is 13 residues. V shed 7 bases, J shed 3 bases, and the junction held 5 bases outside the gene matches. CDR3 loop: CSATQGDTGELFF. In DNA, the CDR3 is TGCAGCGCCACCCAGGGGGACACCGGGGAGCTGTTTTTT.

The CDR3 coding sequence is TGCGCCAGCAGTGTGGAGGGCGAGCAGTACTTC. Translating gives CASSVEGEQYF. The V and J genes are TRBV10-2 and TRBJ2-7, with a weak D call TRBD2 (6 bases). Looked up from germline, CDR1 is WSHSY and CDR2 is SAAADI. The CDR3 runs to 11 residues. V was cut by 4 bases and J by 6 bases, with 7 bases left in between.

The CDR3 DNA reads TGCGCCAGCAGCTGGGATACGGGACAGGGAAATACGCAGTATTTT. Translating it yields CASSWDTGQGNTQYF. The chain couples TRBV5-1 to TRBJ2-3, with 9 bases identical to TRBD1. The CDR3 has 15 residues. Germline-derived CDR1 and CDR2 are SGHRS and YFSETQ. With 3 bases clipped from V and 7 bases from J, the junction kept 9 bases outside the gene matches. Complete variable domain (other parts from reference TRBV5-1 and TRBJ2-3): KAGVTQTPRYLIKTRGQQVTLSCSPISGHRSVSWYQQTPGQGLQFLFEYFSETQRNKGNFPGRFSGRQFSNSRSEMNVSTLELGDSALYLCASSWDTGQGNTQYFGPGTRLTVL.

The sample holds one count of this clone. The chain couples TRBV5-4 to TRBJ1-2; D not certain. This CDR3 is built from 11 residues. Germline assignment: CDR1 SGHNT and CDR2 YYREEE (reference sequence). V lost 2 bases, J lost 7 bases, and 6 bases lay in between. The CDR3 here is CASSLRGGYTF. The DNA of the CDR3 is TGTGCCAGCAGCTTACGGGGTGGCTACACCTTC.

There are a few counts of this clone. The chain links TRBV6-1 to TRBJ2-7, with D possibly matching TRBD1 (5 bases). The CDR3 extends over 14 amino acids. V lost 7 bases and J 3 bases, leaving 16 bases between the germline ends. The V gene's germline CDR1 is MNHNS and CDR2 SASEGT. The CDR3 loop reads CASTPTEGNYEQYF. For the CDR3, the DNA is TGTGCCAGCACACCGACAGAAGGAAACTACGAGCAGTACTTC.

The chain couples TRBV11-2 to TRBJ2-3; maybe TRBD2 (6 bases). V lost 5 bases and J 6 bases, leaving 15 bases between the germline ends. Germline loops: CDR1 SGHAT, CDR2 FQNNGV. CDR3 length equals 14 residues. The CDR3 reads CASSPRREVDTQYF. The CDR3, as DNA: TGTGCCAGCAGCCCTCGGAGGGAGGTCGATACGCAGTATTTT.

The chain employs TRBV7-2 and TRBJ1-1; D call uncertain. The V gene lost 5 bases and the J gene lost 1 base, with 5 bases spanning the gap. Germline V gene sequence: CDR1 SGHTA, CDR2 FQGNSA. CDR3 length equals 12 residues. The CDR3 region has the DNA TGTGCCAGCAGCCGGGGGAACACTGAAGCTTTCTTT. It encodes CASSRGNTEAFF.

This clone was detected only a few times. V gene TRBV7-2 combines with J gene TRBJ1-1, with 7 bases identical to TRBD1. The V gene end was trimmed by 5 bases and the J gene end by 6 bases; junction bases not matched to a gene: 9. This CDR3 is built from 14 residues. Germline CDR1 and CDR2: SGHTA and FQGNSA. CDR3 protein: CASSAQGTSAEAFF. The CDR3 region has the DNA TGTGCCAGCAGCGCACAGGGGACGAGCGCTGAAGCTTTCTTT.

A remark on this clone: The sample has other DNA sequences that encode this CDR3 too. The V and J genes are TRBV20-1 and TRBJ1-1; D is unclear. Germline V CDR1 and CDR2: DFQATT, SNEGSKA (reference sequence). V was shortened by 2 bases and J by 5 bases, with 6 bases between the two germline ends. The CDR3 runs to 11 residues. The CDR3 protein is CSARPGTEAFF. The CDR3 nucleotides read TGCAGTGCTAGACCCGGGACTGAAGCTTTCTTT.

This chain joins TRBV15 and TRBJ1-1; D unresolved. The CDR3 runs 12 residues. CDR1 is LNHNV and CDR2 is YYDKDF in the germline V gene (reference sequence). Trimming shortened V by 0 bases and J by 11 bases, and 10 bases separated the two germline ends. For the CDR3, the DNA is TGTGCCACCAGCAGAGATCAACAAGTGGCTTTCTTT. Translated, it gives CATSRDQQVAFF. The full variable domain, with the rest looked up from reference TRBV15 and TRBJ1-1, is DAMVIQNPRYQVTQFGKPVTLSCSQTLNHNVMYWYQQKSSQAPKLLFHYYDKDFNNEADTPDNFQSRRPNTSFCFLDIRSPGLGDTAMYLCATSRDQQVAFFGQGTRLTVV.

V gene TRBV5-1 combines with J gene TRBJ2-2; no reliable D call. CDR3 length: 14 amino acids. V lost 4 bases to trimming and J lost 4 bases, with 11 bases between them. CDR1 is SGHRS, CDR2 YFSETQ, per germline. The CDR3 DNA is TGCGCCAGCAGCCTACTCACGGGCACCGGGGAGCTGTTTTTT. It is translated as CASSLLTGTGELFF.